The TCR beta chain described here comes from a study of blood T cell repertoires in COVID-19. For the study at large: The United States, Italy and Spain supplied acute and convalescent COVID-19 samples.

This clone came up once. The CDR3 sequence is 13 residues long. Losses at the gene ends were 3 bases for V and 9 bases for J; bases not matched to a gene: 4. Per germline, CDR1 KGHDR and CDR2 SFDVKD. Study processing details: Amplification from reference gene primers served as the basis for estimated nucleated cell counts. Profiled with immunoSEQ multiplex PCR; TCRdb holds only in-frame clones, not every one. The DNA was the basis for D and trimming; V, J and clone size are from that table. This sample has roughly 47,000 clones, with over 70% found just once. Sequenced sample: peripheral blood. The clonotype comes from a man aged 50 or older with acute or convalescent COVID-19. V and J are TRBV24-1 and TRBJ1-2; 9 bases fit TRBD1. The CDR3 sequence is CATSDGDRDRYTF. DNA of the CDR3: TGTGCCACCAGTGATGGGGACAGGGATCGCTACACCTTC.